These T cell receptor beta chains were read from a single sample in a study of shared clonotypes between healthy human individuals. The data were produced by immunoSEQ multiplex PCR, yet TCRdb's version contains in-frame clones alone and is incomplete. The sample has about 2.1 million clones, over 85% seen once. Sequencing used naive CD8+ T cells from PBMCs. These receptors originate from a man aged 18 to 35 in good health. Some clones in this sample may be carry-over from other donors' samples. The CDR3 runs from the conserved cysteine through the conserved F or W. Fields, in order: CDR3 protein, CDR3 DNA, J gene, V gene, clone size, D gene. A D gene is named only where the DNA matches it firmly. Expanded clones are given a class, and other clones once, few, many or no size at all.

CDR3aa: CASSRPVTASSYEQYF; CDR3nt: TGTGCCAGCAGCCGACCGGTGACAGCAAGCTCCTACGAGCAGTACTTC; j_gene: TRBJ2-7; v_gene: TRBV21-1; abundance: NA; d_gene: NA
CDR3aa: CASSEGGGAAQHF; CDR3nt: TGTGCCAGCAGTGAAGGGGGTGGAGCAGCCCAGCATTTT; j_gene: TRBJ1-5; v_gene: TRBV6-1; abundance: NA; d_gene: NA
CDR3aa: CASSKGSGFYGYTF; CDR3nt: TGTGCCAGCAGCAAGGGTTCCGGTTTCTATGGCTACACCTTC; j_gene: TRBJ1-2; v_gene: TRBV27; abundance: NA; d_gene: NA
CDR3aa: CASSLSARSYGYTF; CDR3nt: TGTGCCAGCAGTTTATCCGCCAGATCCTATGGCTACACCTTC; j_gene: TRBJ1-2; v_gene: TRBV27; abundance: NA; d_gene: NA
CDR3aa: CARGQTQETQYF; CDR3nt: TGTGCCAGGGGACAGACCCAAGAGACCCAGTACTTC; j_gene: TRBJ2-5; v_gene: TRBV6-4; abundance: NA; d_gene: TRBD1
CDR3aa: CASSRWGYEQYF; CDR3nt: TGTGCCAGCAGCCGGTGGGGTTACGAGCAGTACTTC; j_gene: TRBJ2-7; v_gene: TRBV5-4; abundance: NA; d_gene: NA
CDR3aa: CASSYLGAQDGYTF; CDR3nt: TGTGCCAGCAGTTACTTGGGGGCGCAGGATGGCTACACCTTC; j_gene: TRBJ1-2; v_gene: TRBV6-6; abundance: NA; d_gene: NA
CDR3aa: CASSVAAGGLYEQYF; CDR3nt: TGTGCCAGCAGCGTAGCCGCAGGGGGCTTGTACGAGCAGTACTTC; j_gene: TRBJ2-7; v_gene: TRBV9; abundance: NA; d_gene: TRBD1
CDR3aa: CASSPTGGSYNEQFF; CDR3nt: TGTGCCAGCAGCCCGACAGGGGGCTCCTACAATGAGCAGTTCTTC; j_gene: TRBJ2-1; v_gene: TRBV7-9; abundance: NA; d_gene: TRBD1
CDR3aa: CAWSASVGTEAFF; CDR3nt: TGTGCCTGGAGTGCCTCAGTCGGCACTGAAGCTTTCTTT; j_gene: TRBJ1-1; v_gene: TRBV30; abundance: NA; d_gene: NA
CDR3aa: CAWTRGGVTGELFF; CDR3nt: TGTGCCTGGACACGAGGGGGAGTCACCGGGGAGCTGTTTTTT; j_gene: TRBJ2-2; v_gene: TRBV30; abundance: NA; d_gene: NA
CDR3aa: CASSLGHLYEQYF; CDR3nt: TGTGCCAGCAGCTTAGGACATCTTTACGAGCAGTACTTC; j_gene: TRBJ2-7; v_gene: TRBV7-9; abundance: NA; d_gene: NA
CDR3aa: CASSDQRYEQYF; CDR3nt: TGTGCCAGCAGTGATCAGAGGTACGAGCAGTACTTC; j_gene: TRBJ2-7; v_gene: TRBV6-1; abundance: NA; d_gene: NA
CDR3aa: CASSWEGGYEQYF; CDR3nt: TGTGCCAGCAGTTGGGAGGGAGGGTACGAGCAGTACTTC; j_gene: TRBJ2-7; v_gene: TRBV6-6; abundance: NA; d_gene: TRBD2
CDR3aa: CAWSVGGAGELFF; CDR3nt: TGTGCCTGGAGTGTAGGGGGGGCCGGGGAGCTGTTTTTT; j_gene: TRBJ2-2; v_gene: TRBV30; abundance: NA; d_gene: NA
CDR3aa: CASSTGQGPDTQYF; CDR3nt: TGTGCCAGCAGCACCGGACAGGGACCGGATACGCAGTATTTT; j_gene: TRBJ2-3; v_gene: TRBV11-2; abundance: NA; d_gene: TRBD1
CDR3aa: CASSLNEGETQYF; CDR3nt: TGTGCCAGCAGTCTCAACGAAGGGGAGACCCAGTACTTC; j_gene: TRBJ2-5; v_gene: TRBV28; abundance: NA; d_gene: NA
CDR3aa: CASSWGTATTYEQYF; CDR3nt: TGCGCCAGCAGCTGGGGGACTGCAACCACCTACGAGCAGTACTTC; j_gene: TRBJ2-7; v_gene: TRBV5-1; abundance: NA; d_gene: NA
CDR3aa: CASSEIFRGTEAFF; CDR3nt: TGTGCCAGCAGTGAAATTTTTCGGGGCACTGAAGCTTTCTTT; j_gene: TRBJ1-1; v_gene: TRBV2; abundance: few; d_gene: NA
CDR3aa: CATSPRQNIEPQHF; CDR3nt: TGTGCCACCAGCCCCCGCCAAAACATAGAGCCCCAGCATTTT; j_gene: TRBJ1-5; v_gene: TRBV15; abundance: NA; d_gene: NA
CDR3aa: CASSYDRQGNTIYF; CDR3nt: TGTGCCAGCAGTTACGATCGACAGGGAAACACCATATATTTT; j_gene: TRBJ1-3; v_gene: TRBV6-5; abundance: NA; d_gene: NA
CDR3aa: CASSVAGKPYEQYF; CDR3nt: TGTGCCAGCAGCGTAGCGGGGAAGCCCTACGAGCAGTACTTC; j_gene: TRBJ2-7; v_gene: TRBV9; abundance: once; d_gene: NA
CDR3aa: CAWSVGGTYEQYF; CDR3nt: TGTGCCTGGAGTGTAGGGGGAACCTACGAGCAGTACTTC; j_gene: TRBJ2-7; v_gene: TRBV30; abundance: NA; d_gene: NA
CDR3aa: CASSLDGTVNLGETQYF; CDR3nt: TGTGCCAGCAGCTTAGATGGGACAGTCAACTTGGGGGAGACCCAGTACTTC; j_gene: TRBJ2-5; v_gene: TRBV7-9; abundance: NA; d_gene: TRBD1
CDR3aa: CASSFDGGTFYEQYF; CDR3nt: TGTGCCAGCAGTTTCGACGGGGGCACCTTCTACGAGCAGTACTTC; j_gene: TRBJ2-7; v_gene: TRBV7-3; abundance: NA; d_gene: NA
CDR3aa: CASSQDWSDYGYTF; CDR3nt: TGTGCCAGCAGCCAAGATTGGAGCGACTATGGCTACACCTTC; j_gene: TRBJ1-2; v_gene: TRBV14; abundance: NA; d_gene: NA
CDR3aa: CASSLGQGSQPQHF; CDR3nt: TGTGCCAGCAGCTTAGGACAGGGCAGTCAGCCCCAGCATTTT; j_gene: TRBJ1-5; v_gene: TRBV7-9; abundance: NA; d_gene: TRBD1
CDR3aa: CASTTLRGVGETQYF; CDR3nt: TGTGCCAGCACCACATTAAGGGGGGTGGGCGAGACCCAGTACTTC; j_gene: TRBJ2-5; v_gene: TRBV5-6; abundance: NA; d_gene: NA
CDR3aa: CASSPPGGGEKLFF; CDR3nt: TGCGCCAGCAGCCCCCCCGGGGGGGGCGAAAAACTGTTTTTT; j_gene: TRBJ1-4; v_gene: TRBV5-1; abundance: NA; d_gene: NA
CDR3aa: CASSEASEGRGYEQYF; CDR3nt: TGTGCCAGCAGTGAAGCGTCTGAGGGGCGCGGGTACGAGCAGTACTTC; j_gene: TRBJ2-7; v_gene: TRBV2; abundance: NA; d_gene: NA
CDR3aa: CASSPREDYSPLHF; CDR3nt: TGTGCCAGCAGCCCGCGGGAGGATTATTCACCCCTCCACTTT; j_gene: TRBJ1-6; v_gene: TRBV7-6; abundance: NA; d_gene: NA
CDR3aa: CASSLGPPLGQETQYF; CDR3nt: TGTGCCAGCAGCTTAGGGCCCCCATTGGGCCAAGAGACCCAGTACTTC; j_gene: TRBJ2-5; v_gene: TRBV7-3; abundance: NA; d_gene: NA
CDR3aa: CASSYSLGPTTYEQYF; CDR3nt: TGTGCCAGCAGTTACTCGCTGGGACCGACGACCTACGAGCAGTACTTC; j_gene: TRBJ2-7; v_gene: TRBV6-5; abundance: NA; d_gene: NA
CDR3aa: CASSVGQGGVEAFF; CDR3nt: TGTGCCAGCAGCGTAGGACAGGGGGGTGTTGAAGCTTTCTTT; j_gene: TRBJ1-1; v_gene: TRBV9; abundance: NA; d_gene: TRBD1
CDR3aa: CVSSQNRRRGNEQFF; CDR3nt: TGCGTCAGCAGCCAAAATCGACGGCGGGGGAATGAGCAGTTCTTC; j_gene: TRBJ2-1; v_gene: TRBV4-1; abundance: NA; d_gene: TRBD2
CDR3aa: CASSLGGGSNTEAFF; CDR3nt: TGTGCCAGCAGCTTAGGAGGGGGGTCGAACACTGAAGCTTTCTTT; j_gene: TRBJ1-1; v_gene: TRBV7-9; abundance: NA; d_gene: NA